This T cell receptor beta chain was profiled in a study of Ad26.COV2.S vaccination and SARS-CoV-2 variants. General study findings and limits: Spike-specific TCR breadth was greater in vaccine than placebo recipients.

This table comes from immunoSEQ multiplex PCR, and its TCRdb copy is limited to in-frame clones, with some not included. The data show about 440,000 clones, with 87% seen just once and 13% held by the top ten. This clone has a single count. Its antigen remains unknown. As to treatment: approximately 18 received Ad26.COV2.S at low or high dose, single or two shots; 5 received placebo; per-sample allocation not given. Sampling took place 63 days after the first vaccine or placebo injection. This TCR came from a person between 18 and 65 years old who received the Ad26.COV2.S COVID-19 vaccine or a placebo. The sequences come from peripheral blood, collected in a trial of Ad26.COV2.S vaccine versus placebo.

The CDR3: CASSLVFDRNEKLFF. The CDR3 nucleotides read TGCGCCAGCAGCTTGGTGTTTGATAGAAATGAAAAACTGTTTTTT. The rearrangement links TRBV5-1 to TRBJ1-4; D is uncertain. The CDR3 consists of 15 residues. V dropped 0 bases and J dropped 5 bases, with 11 bases sitting between them. CDR1 SGHRS and CDR2 YFSETQ come from the germline V gene.